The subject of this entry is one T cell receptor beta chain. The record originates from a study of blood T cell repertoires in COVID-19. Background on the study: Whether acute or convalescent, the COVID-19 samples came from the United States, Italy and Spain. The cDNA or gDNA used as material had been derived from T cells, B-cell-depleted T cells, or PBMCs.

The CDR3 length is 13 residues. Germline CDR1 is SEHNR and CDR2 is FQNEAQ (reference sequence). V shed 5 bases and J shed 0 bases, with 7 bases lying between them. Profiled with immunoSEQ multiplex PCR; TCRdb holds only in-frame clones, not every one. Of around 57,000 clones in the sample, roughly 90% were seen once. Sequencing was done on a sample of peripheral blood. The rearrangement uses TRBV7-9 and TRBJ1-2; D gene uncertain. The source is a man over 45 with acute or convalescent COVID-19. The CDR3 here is CASSAGANYGYTF. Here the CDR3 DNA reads TGTGCCAGCAGCGCCGGGGCTAACTATGGCTACACCTTC.